This is a list of T cell receptor beta chains from one sample in a study of identical twins. TCRdb itself ran the 5' RACE reads through MiXCR, one entry per CDR3 protein. The sample records just under 550,000 distinct CDR3 sequences, 13% to 15% being singletons. This same sample was also part of a study on yellow fever vaccine responses in identical twins.

Sequencing was carried out using CD4+ T cells sorted from blood. The origin of the receptors is a woman younger than 30 in good health. Both conserved end residues are part of each CDR3. Each record gives: V gene, D gene, clone size, J gene, CDR3 DNA, CDR3 protein. The D gene is left open where the match is weak. For some rows the clone size is stated as once, few or many, or as a class when expanded; others skip it.

v_call: TRBV11-2
d_call: .
clone_size: few
j_call: TRBJ2-6
cdr3_nt: TGTGCCACTCCACCGGGACAATCAGCTCGGGCCAACGTCCTGACTTTC
cdr3_aa: CATPPGQSARANVLTF

v_call: TRBV7-9
d_call: .
clone_size: few
j_call: TRBJ2-4
cdr3_nt: TGTGCCAGCAGCAAGACGGATCTAGCCAAAAACATTCAGTACTTC
cdr3_aa: CASSKTDLAKNIQYF

v_call: TRBV20-1
d_call: .
clone_size: .
j_call: TRBJ1-5
cdr3_nt: TGCAGTGCGCAAAATAGCAATCAGCCCCAGCATTTT
cdr3_aa: CSAQNSNQPQHF

v_call: TRBV6-5
d_call: .
clone_size: once
j_call: TRBJ2-2
cdr3_nt: TGTGCCAGCAGTTATGGCCAGGCCACCGGGGAGCTGTTTTTT
cdr3_aa: CASSYGQATGELFF

v_call: TRBV10-3
d_call: TRBD1
clone_size: few
j_call: TRBJ2-1
cdr3_nt: TGTGCCATCAGTGAGGCGGACAGGGACTACAATGAGCAGTTCTTC
cdr3_aa: CAISEADRDYNEQFF

v_call: TRBV6-1
d_call: .
clone_size: many
j_call: TRBJ2-1
cdr3_nt: TGTGCCAGCAGTACGAAACAAAAGGGCGGGAAAGGCTACAATGAGCAGTTCTTC
cdr3_aa: CASSTKQKGGKGYNEQFF

v_call: TRBV3-1
d_call: .
clone_size: few
j_call: TRBJ2-3
cdr3_nt: TGTGCCAGCAGCCAGGTTGCCTCAGATACGCAGTATTTT
cdr3_aa: CASSQVASDTQYF

v_call: TRBV7-8
d_call: TRBD1
clone_size: few
j_call: TRBJ2-2
cdr3_nt: TGTGCCAGCAGCAAGACAGGGGTCACCGGGGAGCTGTTTTTT
cdr3_aa: CASSKTGVTGELFF

v_call: TRBV12-3/TRBV12-4
d_call: .
clone_size: few
j_call: TRBJ2-1
cdr3_nt: TGTGCCAGCAGTCCTCGGGGGAGGTCCTACAATGAGCAGTTCTTC
cdr3_aa: CASSPRGRSYNEQFF

v_call: TRBV7-2
d_call: TRBD2
clone_size: .
j_call: TRBJ2-1
cdr3_nt: TGTGCCAGCAGCTCGTCGACTAGCGGGGCCTACAATGAGCAGTTCTTC
cdr3_aa: CASSSSTSGAYNEQFF

v_call: TRBV5-1
d_call: TRBD2
clone_size: few
j_call: TRBJ2-3
cdr3_nt: TGCGCCAGCAGCTTGGGAGCGGGGCCCACAGATACGCAGTATTTT
cdr3_aa: CASSLGAGPTDTQYF

v_call: TRBV7-2
d_call: .
clone_size: few
j_call: TRBJ2-3
cdr3_nt: TGTGCCAGCGTGGGAACAGATACGCAGTATTTT
cdr3_aa: CASVGTDTQYF

v_call: TRBV29-1
d_call: TRBD2
clone_size: .
j_call: TRBJ2-3
cdr3_nt: TGCAGCGTTGCCGTTGGGAGGGTGGCGGGAGGGGATACGCAGTATTTT
cdr3_aa: CSVAVGRVAGGDTQYF

v_call: TRBV12-3/TRBV12-4
d_call: .
clone_size: few
j_call: TRBJ2-5
cdr3_nt: TGTGCCAGCAGTTTAGGAATTTGGGCCCAAGAGACCCAGTACTTC
cdr3_aa: CASSLGIWAQETQYF

v_call: TRBV25-1
d_call: .
clone_size: few
j_call: TRBJ1-5
cdr3_nt: TGTGCCAGCAGTGGCCGGGACCATCTAGGGAATCAGCCCCAGCATTTT
cdr3_aa: CASSGRDHLGNQPQHF

v_call: TRBV5-1
d_call: TRBD1
clone_size: .
j_call: TRBJ1-1
cdr3_nt: TGCGCCAGCACCAATACAGGGGGCGACCTTGAAGCTTTCTTT
cdr3_aa: CASTNTGGDLEAFF

v_call: TRBV20-1
d_call: TRBD2
clone_size: few
j_call: TRBJ2-3
cdr3_nt: TGCAGTGCTGACGGAACTAGCGGAAGCACAGATACGCAGTATTTT
cdr3_aa: CSADGTSGSTDTQYF

v_call: TRBV5-6
d_call: .
clone_size: few
j_call: TRBJ2-2
cdr3_nt: TGTGCCAGCAGCTCGTGGACGACCTCTCAGCGGTATCTTAACACCGGGGAGCTGTTTTTT
cdr3_aa: CASSSWTTSQRYLNTGELFF

v_call: TRBV5-1
d_call: TRBD1
clone_size: many
j_call: TRBJ2-5
cdr3_nt: TGCGCCAGCAGCTTGGAACAGGGGGCGTGGGAGACCCAGTACTTC
cdr3_aa: CASSLEQGAWETQYF

v_call: TRBV12-3/TRBV12-4
d_call: .
clone_size: .
j_call: TRBJ2-1
cdr3_nt: TGTGCCAGCAGTTACCGGGTTGAACTCCACAATGAGCAGTTCTTC
cdr3_aa: CASSYRVELHNEQFF

v_call: TRBV24-1
d_call: .
clone_size: few
j_call: TRBJ2-1
cdr3_nt: TGTGCCACCAGTGATTTCGGGAGCTCCTACAATGAGCAGTTCTTC
cdr3_aa: CATSDFGSSYNEQFF

v_call: TRBV27
d_call: .
clone_size: .
j_call: TRBJ2-7
cdr3_nt: TGTGCCAGCAGACCTTACCTCGGGGCGGGTGCCTACGAGCAGTACTTC
cdr3_aa: CASRPYLGAGAYEQYF

v_call: TRBV29-1
d_call: TRBD2
clone_size: few
j_call: TRBJ2-1
cdr3_nt: TGCAGCGTCGCTAGCGGGAGGGAAAATGAGCAGTTCTTC
cdr3_aa: CSVASGRENEQFF

v_call: TRBV3-1
d_call: .
clone_size: few
j_call: TRBJ2-1
cdr3_nt: TGTGCCAGCAGCCAACGGGGGGCCGGGCCCTACAATGAGCAGTTCTTC
cdr3_aa: CASSQRGAGPYNEQFF

v_call: TRBV7-8
d_call: TRBD2
clone_size: few
j_call: TRBJ2-5
cdr3_nt: TGTGCCAGCAGCGGAATTAGCGGGATCCAAGAGACCCAGTACTTC
cdr3_aa: CASSGISGIQETQYF

v_call: TRBV2
d_call: .
clone_size: .
j_call: TRBJ2-2
cdr3_nt: TGTGCCAGCACCCCGACGGGGGTCGTCACCGGGGAGCTGTTTTTT
cdr3_aa: CASTPTGVVTGELFF

v_call: TRBV2
d_call: TRBD1
clone_size: .
j_call: TRBJ2-2
cdr3_nt: TGTGCCAGCAGAGCGACAGGGACCGGGGAGCTGTTTTTT
cdr3_aa: CASRATGTGELFF

v_call: TRBV20-1
d_call: TRBD1
clone_size: .
j_call: TRBJ2-5
cdr3_nt: TGCAGTGCCGGACAGGGGGCAAAGAACCAAGAGACCCAGTACTTC
cdr3_aa: CSAGQGAKNQETQYF

v_call: TRBV3-1
d_call: TRBD1
clone_size: few
j_call: TRBJ2-2
cdr3_nt: TGTGCCAGCAGCCCCTGGGACAGGGCGAACACCGGGGAGCTGTTTTTT
cdr3_aa: CASSPWDRANTGELFF

v_call: TRBV27
d_call: .
clone_size: .
j_call: TRBJ1-2
cdr3_nt: TGTGCCAGCAGTTTACGGTCTGGCAGGGACGACTATGGCTACACCTTC
cdr3_aa: CASSLRSGRDDYGYTF

v_call: TRBV4-1
d_call: TRBD2
clone_size: .
j_call: TRBJ2-2
cdr3_nt: TGCGCCAGCAGCTCTCGGACTAGCGGCAACACCGGGGAGCTGTTTTTT
cdr3_aa: CASSSRTSGNTGELFF